The T cell receptor (beta chain) under discussion was sequenced for a study of cytomegalovirus exposure and HLA in healthy donors (dated by TCRdb to about 2017). Context from the whole study: In an earlier analysis of several hundred of the donors, about 270 Gb of sequence data and 90 million to 120 million unique TCR beta sequences from some 170 million T cells were reported. In the later analysis, no new phenotypic data were used to find candidate immune exposures; instead, reliance was placed on TCR beta sequences and their occurrence across donors. A later analysis re-analyzed previously published TCR beta repertoires from 550 to 700 donors and added high-resolution HLA genotyping to study TCR occurrence patterns. The study aimed to test whether signatures of past pathogen exposure could be identified by cataloging public T cell receptors. Using immunosequencing, the study profiled T cell repertoires from about 620 subjects and related those repertoires to cytomegalovirus serostatus. Alongside the repertoire data, information on donor age, sex, ethnicity and CMV serostatus was compiled. Besides the first cohort of roughly 660 subjects, a separate validation cohort made up of 120 or so different subjects was used. Every discovery cohort repertoire had been produced on one sequencing platform. In an earlier analysis of a few hundred of the donors, high-throughput TCR beta sequencing was used to judge whether each TCR beta V gene segment behaved as functional or pseudogenic. Among the roughly 370 genotyped donors, more than 70% belonged to the genetic ancestry cluster associated with self-reported Caucasian donors. About five DR-DQ haplotypes were treated as single units for association and clustering because of strong linkage in the cohort. Among 398 genotyped donors of the cohort, an average of approximately 240,000 unique TCR beta nucleotide sequences was sequenced per donor, of which about 19% were non-productive. The number of donors typed differed by locus, with roughly 629-640 for A, B, C, DRB1 and DQB1, roughly 520 for DQA1, 600 to 610 for DPA1, and 400 to 490 for DPB1. Genome-wide SNP genotypes for about three fifths of the roughly 700 donors were used in a later genetic analysis, which treated that subset as a discovery cohort. To predict cytomegalovirus infection status, the study brought together high-throughput TCR immunosequencing, statistical association of individual TCRs with disease status, and machine learning. An early release covering roughly 600 HLA-typed donors comprised about 300 gigabases of sequencing data and around 80 million unique TCR sequences. Class I and class II HLA loci were covered by the typing at four-digit resolution. Broad study findings and their caveats: According to a later analysis, most CMV-associated TCR beta chains appeared to be HLA-restricted, and the HLA associations seemed to be driven largely by CMV exposure. Cytomegalovirus status was reported to be diagnosed by the classifier with high specificity and sensitivity in both the original and validation cohorts. Most TCR sequences were seen in very few donors, while some public TCRs were found in many individuals. A few of the identified cytomegalovirus-associated TCR beta chains were confirmed in vitro to be specific for cytomegalovirus antigens. At a false discovery rate of 0.05, a later analysis linked around 17,000 TCR beta sequences to specific HLA alleles. A further reported finding was that TCR beta sequences accurately predicted the HLA-A and HLA-B alleles for most subjects in the first cohort. When HLA alleles, especially DR and DQ, strongly co-occurred, attributing TCR associations to individual alleles was difficult. According to a later analysis, parvovirus B19, influenza, CMV and Epstein-Barr virus appeared linked to several top co-occurrence clusters. A later genetic analysis associated a missense DCLRE1C variant with V-gene and J-gene trimming of TCR beta chains, and an independent cohort replicated the association. Because the 87-base-pair reads could not distinguish some IMGT-functional V segments, including TRBV6-2 and TRBV6-3, those segments were excluded. A total of 150 or so TCR beta chains were listed by the study as associated with cytomegalovirus. In a later analysis, HLA-associated TCR beta chains were found to be more clonally expanded and to have lower generation probabilities than equally common non-associated chains. The only immune exposure information available for the cohort was CMV serostatus. Roughly uniform sequencing depth across donors was assumed in presence/absence analyses, although this assumption may not hold. The earlier analysis of almost 600 of the donors excluded roughly 17 rarely observed V segments, including chromosome 9 orphons, because counts were too low. An earlier analysis of some 590 of the donors showed that most TCR beta V segments appeared in productive rearrangements either about 87% or about 30% of the time, which broadly matched IMGT annotations. Only TCR beta chains were sequenced in this cohort, and the absence of alpha or paired-chain data limited detectable features. A cluster of highly shared sequence variants was judged likely to be a technical artifact of the sequencing pipeline. In a later analysis, the rate of TCR association differed among HLA loci, with DRB1 alleles having the most associated TCRs and HLA-C alleles having the fewest. Linkage disequilibrium might explain the correlated functional status among segregating V segments, but an unknown experimental factor could not be ruled out. It was suggested by the authors that the approach could potentially be generalized to other disease states and immunological phenotypes. According to a later genetic analysis, donors in an Asian-associated ancestry cluster had fewer N-insertions in productive TCRs than the approximately 710-donor mean. Because some donors lacked HLA typing at each locus, the association tests relied only on the typed subset.

As regards this clone: This clone's antigen is unknown. No much larger clonotype is one base removed from it; base qualities were not supplied.

Based on the germline V gene, the CDR1 and CDR2 sequences are MDHEN and SYDVKM. The cysteine opens and the phenylalanine closes a CDR3 of 11 amino acids. Only the CDR3 DNA is retained, 33 bases long and in frame from the first base. Cut back by 8 bases and 9 bases, the V and J ends lie 11 bases apart. The cohort consisted of approximately 690 healthy bone marrow donors. At the time of sampling, all cohort members were nominally healthy, though unrecorded immune exposures were likely present. The donor was CMV seronegative and was included in the group of 352 seronegative cohort members. Each donor provided a peripheral blood sample, and peripheral blood mononuclear cells were used for TCR beta sequencing. The Qiagen DNeasy Blood Extraction Kit was used to extract genomic DNA from the blood cell samples. Library construction relied on the immunoSEQ multiplex PCR assay. The multiplex PCR relied on a mix of 60 forward primers for TCR Vbeta segments and 13 reverse primers for TCR Jbeta segments. Amplification of the CDR3 region of rearranged TCR beta genes was performed with a multiplex PCR assay on genomic DNA. The amplified TCR beta libraries were sequenced on the Illumina HiSeq System as 87-base-pair reads. The paper's processing steps were these. In a later analysis, around 80 million unique TCR beta chains were counted across the 666 repertoires, and approximately 9.9 million of these chains were shared by at least two donors. Raw reads were error-corrected and collapsed into unique sequences by a nearest-neighbor algorithm in which closely related sequences were merged to remove PCR and sequencing errors. V, D and J gene segments were assigned by aligning CDR3 sequences to IMGT reference sequences. For a sequence to be retained, a match of at least six nucleotides was required to both a V gene segment and a J gene segment. A rearrangement counted as productive if the CDR3 had no stop codons and remained in frame with V and J, and every other rearrangement counted as non-productive. CDR3 was defined according to IMGT convention as the region running from the second conserved V-encoded cysteine to the conserved J-encoded phenylalanine. The earlier analysis of about 500 of the donors excluded sequences that lacked an unambiguous match to a single V gene segment. An earlier analysis of around 600 of the donors classified V segments as functional when productive rearrangements were above 56.7% and as segregating when the standard deviation between donors was above 5%. A statistical classification framework was built to diagnose cytomegalovirus status from the catalog of TCR beta chain sequences. In a later analysis, TCR nucleotide sequences were compared against IMGT/GENE-DB human TR gene sequences so that V and J genes could be assigned. The TCRdist pipeline was used in a later analysis to assign CDR3 sequences and most-parsimonious VDJ recombination scenarios. A later analysis defined each TCR beta chain by its CDR3 amino acid sequence plus V-gene family, and excluded reads lacking a unique V-gene family. In a later analysis, several hundred highly shared, low-generation-probability nucleotide sequences were removed to address suspected cross-contamination and a sequencing artifact. In a later analysis, a clonal expansion index for each public chain was calculated from normalized within-repertoire ranks of inferred template counts. A later analysis computed generation probabilities with a VDJ recombination model fitted to out-of-frame rearrangements, and checked the results against IGoR. In a later analysis, hypergeometric tests were used to score TCR-TCR, TCR-HLA and TCR-CMV co-occurrence, with a repertoire-size bias correction applied to TCR pairs. False discovery rates were estimated in a later analysis by permuting HLA or CMV assignments 20 times. In a later analysis, co-occurring TCRs were grouped using DBSCAN, and TCRdist sequence similarity was added for clustering within HLA-allele-positive subsets. Co-occurrence clustering excluded repertoires with fewer than 30,000 or more than 120,000 public chains, plus five with anomalous nucleotide sharing. The table was pulled from immuneACCESS by TCRdb, which kept in-frame rearrangements only. Such tables lose some clones; where checked, under half of the loss comes from unresolved V genes, and the rest has no known cause. Clone size and the V and J calls come from that table; the DNA yielded D and trimming. This sample comprises 50,000 or so clones, 60% to 80% of them detected only once. In total, the top ten clones hold less than 3% of the sample.

The clonotype was recovered from a female donor in good health and CMV-seronegative. What was sequenced was PBMCs. The chain joins TRBV28 to TRBJ1-5, with TRBD1 tentatively as D gene (6 bases match). The nucleotide sequence is given as TGTGCCAGCGCCCTACAGGGGCCCCAGCATTTT. It translates to CASALQGPQHF.